This T cell receptor (beta chain) was observed in a study of Graves' ophthalmopathy and Graves' hyperthyroidism. The length of the CDR3 is 15 residues. With 4 bases clipped from V and 5 bases from J, the junction kept 6 bases outside the gene matches. In this cohort, patients with other autoimmune diseases, uncontrolled infections, pregnancy or lactation were excluded. Amplification of the TCR beta CDR3 regions used RNA transcripts (as template). Second-round multiplex PCR followed a first-round RT-PCR using HTBI primers. TCRdb itself ran the multiplex PCR reads through MiXCR, one entry per CDR3 protein. The table lists 200,000 to 250,000 distinct CDR3 sequences, around 50% of them singletons.

The receptor comes from an adult man with Graves' ophthalmopathy. The chain carries TRBV12-3 or TRBV12-4 and TRBJ2-2, with 8 bases identical to TRBD2. The sequenced material came from peripheral blood. This CDR3 is CASSWTSRETGELFF. CDR3 coding DNA: TGTGCCAGCAGTTGGACTAGCCGGGAAACCGGGGAGCTGTTTTTT.